A single sample is the source of the 7 T cell receptor beta chains below, sequenced in a study of blood T cell repertoires in COVID-19. Assay used: immunoSEQ multiplex PCR; TCRdb lists only in-frame clones, some missing. The table lists 220,000 or so clones, about 90% of them singletons. The sequenced sample was PBMCs or T cells enriched from blood (not recorded which). Every receptor here comes from a man aged 50 to 59 who had been exposed to COVID-19.

This sequence joins TRBV5-1 and TRBJ1-1, with 8 bases fitting TRBD1. V was clipped by 3 bases and J by 5 bases; unmatched bases: 9. The CDR3 runs to 15 residues. CDR1 is SGHRS, CDR2 YFSETQ, per germline. In nucleotides, the CDR3 is TGCGCCAGCAGCTGGAGACAGGGGTCGGAAACTGAAGCTTTCTTT. It specifies CASSWRQGSETEAFF.

V gene TRBV9 combines with J gene TRBJ2-1, with TRBD1 as a possible D gene (6 bases). In germline, CDR1 is SGDLS, CDR2 YYNGEE. This CDR3 comprises 15 residues. Trimming left V 4 bases short and J 0 bases short, with 11 bases between. The DNA of the CDR3 is TGTGCCAGCAGCCAGGGGTACAGCTCCTACAATGAGCAGTTCTTC. The encoded protein is CASSQGYSSYNEQFF.

The chain combines TRBV5-6 with TRBJ1-2; TRBD1 aligns across 7 bases. This CDR3 spans 14 amino acids. Germline-derived CDR1 and CDR2 are SGHDT and YYEEEE. The trim removed 4 bases at V and 2 bases at J, leaving 5 bases unmatched. The DNA for the CDR3 is TGTGCCAGCAGCCTACCGGACAGGAACTATGGCTACACCTTC. Protein: CASSLPDRNYGYTF. Complete variable domain (other parts from reference TRBV5-6 and TRBJ1-2): DAGVTQSPTHLIKTRGQQVTLRCSPKSGHDTVSWYQQALGQGPQFIFQYYEEEERQRGNFPDRFSGHQFPNYSSELNVNALLLGDSALYLCASSLPDRNYGYTFGSGTRLTVV.

V is TRBV25-1 and J is TRBJ1-5, with D possibly being TRBD1 (6 bases). Trimming took off 6 bases at V and 5 bases at J, with 14 bases between the two ends. Germline CDR1 MGHDK, CDR2 SYGVNS. The CDR3 runs to 14 residues. The CDR3 protein is CASSGWEGDQPQHF. The CDR3 DNA follows: TGTGCCAGCAGCGGGTGGGAGGGGGATCAGCCCCAGCATTTT.

The rearrangement links TRBV7-9 to TRBJ2-3; 13 positions match TRBD2. CDR1 SEHNR and CDR2 FQNEAQ come from the germline V gene (reference sequence). J gave up 4 bases and V 4 bases, and 2 bases lay outside the gene matches. The CDR3 spans 15 residues. The CDR3 is CASSWTSGRSDTQYF. The CDR3 DNA is TGTGCCAGCAGCTGGACTAGCGGGAGATCAGATACGCAGTATTTT.

The chain employs TRBV30 and TRBJ1-1, with a possible D match to TRBD1 (5 bases). CDR1 and CDR2 (germline): GTSNPN, SVGIG (reference sequence). V was trimmed by 8 bases and J by 1 base, leaving 20 bases between them. The CDR3 is 15 residues long. The CDR3 reads CAGTPMGGENTEAFF. The CDR3 DNA reads as TGTGCCGGGACCCCCATGGGAGGCGAGAACACTGAAGCTTTCTTT.

The count of this clone is one. The chain joins TRBV5-1 to TRBJ1-2; D gene uncertain. Germline values: CDR1 SGHRS, CDR2 YFSETQ. The CDR3 covers 14 residues. The V and J ends lost 4 bases and 2 bases respectively, with 12 bases between them. The CDR3 here is CASSASVPNYGYTF. CDR3 in DNA: TGCGCCAGCAGCGCCTCGGTTCCCAACTATGGCTACACCTTC.